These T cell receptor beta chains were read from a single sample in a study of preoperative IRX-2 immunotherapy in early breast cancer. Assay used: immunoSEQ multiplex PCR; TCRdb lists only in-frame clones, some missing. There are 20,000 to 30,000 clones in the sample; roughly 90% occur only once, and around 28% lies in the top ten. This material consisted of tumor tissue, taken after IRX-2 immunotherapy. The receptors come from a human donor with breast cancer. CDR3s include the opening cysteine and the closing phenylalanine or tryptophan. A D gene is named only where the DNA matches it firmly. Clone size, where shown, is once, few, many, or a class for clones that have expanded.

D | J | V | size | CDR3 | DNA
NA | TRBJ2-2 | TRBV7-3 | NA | CASSLMGTGELFF | TGTGCCAGCAGCTTGATGGGAACCGGGGAGCTGTTTTTT
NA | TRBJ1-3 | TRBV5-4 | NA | CASSWAGAGLRNTIYF | TGTGCCAGCAGCTGGGCGGGAGCGGGACTAAGAAACACCATATATTTT
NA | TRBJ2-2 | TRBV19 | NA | CASSGGALSYTGELFF | TGTGCCAGTAGTGGCGGGGCACTCAGCTACACCGGGGAGCTGTTTTTT
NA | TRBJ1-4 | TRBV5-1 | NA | CASGRGDGEKLFF | TGCGCCAGCGGCCGGGGGGACGGGGAGAAACTGTTTTTT
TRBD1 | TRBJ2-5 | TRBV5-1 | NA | CASSLTGTGVSQETQYF | TGCGCCAGCAGCTTAACTGGGACAGGGGTGTCCCAAGAGACCCAGTACTTC
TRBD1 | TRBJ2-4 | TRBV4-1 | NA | CASSPGTGSRNIQYF | TGCGCCAGCAGCCCCGGGACAGGGTCCCGAAACATTCAGTACTTC
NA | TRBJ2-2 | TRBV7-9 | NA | CASSLDNTGELFF | TGTGCCAGCAGCTTAGATAACACCGGGGAGCTGTTTTTT
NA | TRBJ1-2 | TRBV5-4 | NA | CASTPGFTSGYGYTF | TGTGCCAGCACCCCCGGATTTACCTCGGGCTATGGCTACACCTTC
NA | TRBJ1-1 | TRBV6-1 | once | CASSVIREGTEAFF | TGTGCCAGCAGTGTTATACGGGAGGGCACTGAAGCTTTCTTT
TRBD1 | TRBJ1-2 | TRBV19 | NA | CASSILATGSNGYTF | TGTGCCAGTAGTATTCTTGCGACAGGGTCGAATGGCTACACCTTC
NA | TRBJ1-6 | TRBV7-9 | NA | CASSLEDYSPLHF | TGTGCCAGCAGCTTAGAGGACTATTCACCCCTCCACTTT
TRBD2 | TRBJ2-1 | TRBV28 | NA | CASSFLAGVSNEQFF | TGTGCCAGCAGTTTTCTAGCGGGGGTTTCTAATGAGCAGTTCTTC
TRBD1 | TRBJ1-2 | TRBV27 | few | CASSPMDRSHYGYTF | TGTGCCAGCAGCCCGATGGACAGGTCCCACTATGGCTACACCTTC
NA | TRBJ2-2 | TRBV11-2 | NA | CASSFGVYTGELFF | TGTGCCAGCAGCTTCGGGGTGTACACCGGGGAGCTGTTTTTT
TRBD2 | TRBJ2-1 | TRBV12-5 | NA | CASGSILAGGYNEQFF | TGTGCTAGTGGTTCCATCCTAGCGGGGGGGTACAATGAGCAGTTCTTC
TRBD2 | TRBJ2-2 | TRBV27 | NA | CASSLSVSGGSNTGELFF | TGTGCCAGCAGTTTATCGGTTAGCGGGGGTAGTAACACCGGGGAGCTGTTTTTT
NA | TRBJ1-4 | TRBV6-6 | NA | CASSYSGTWGEKLFF | TGTGCCAGCAGTTACTCGGGTACTTGGGGTGAAAAACTGTTTTTT
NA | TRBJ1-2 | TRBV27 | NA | CASSLTGVWGAHYGYTF | TGTGCCAGCAGTTTAACGGGGGTGTGGGGGGCTCACTATGGCTACACCTTC
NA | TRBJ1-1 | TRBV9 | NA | CASSVVEGTEAFF | TGTGCCAGCAGCGTAGTCGAGGGCACTGAAGCTTTCTTT
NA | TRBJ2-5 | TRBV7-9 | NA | CASSLGQTQYF | TGTGCCAGCAGCTTAGGTCAGACCCAGTACTTC
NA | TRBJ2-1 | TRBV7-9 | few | CASSLARLSWGNEQFF | TGTGCCAGCAGCTTAGCCCGGCTCTCCTGGGGCAATGAGCAGTTCTTC
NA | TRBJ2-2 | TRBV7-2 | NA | CASSLGFTGTTGELFF | TGTGCCAGCAGCTTAGGATTTACCGGGACAACTGGGGAGCTGTTTTTT
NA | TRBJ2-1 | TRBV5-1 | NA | CASSLDDSLQFF | TGCGCCAGCAGCTTAGACGATTCTTTGCAGTTCTTC
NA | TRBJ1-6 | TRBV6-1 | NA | CASSESWDSPLHF | TGTGCCAGCAGTGAAAGCTGGGATTCACCCCTCCACTTT
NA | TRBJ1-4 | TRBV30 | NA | CAYSGTNEKLFF | TGTGCCTATAGCGGAACTAATGAAAAACTGTTTTTT
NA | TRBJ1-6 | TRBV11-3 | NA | CASRSGNSPLHF | TGTGCCAGCAGATCAGGGAATTCACCCCTCCACTTT
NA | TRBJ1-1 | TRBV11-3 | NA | CASSYILGSTEAFF | TGTGCCAGCAGCTATATCCTTGGGTCGACTGAAGCTTTCTTT
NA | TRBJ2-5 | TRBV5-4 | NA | CASSLWGTQETQYF | TGTGCCAGCAGCTTGTGGGGAACACAAGAGACCCAGTACTTC
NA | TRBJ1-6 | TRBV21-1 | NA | CASNPSWGGSSPLHF | TGTGCCAGCAACCCGAGTTGGGGGGGGAGTTCACCCCTCCACTTT
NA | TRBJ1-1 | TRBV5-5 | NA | CASSFGTNRRLNTEAFF | TGTGCCAGCAGTTTCGGTACCAACAGGAGGTTGAACACTGAAGCTTTCTTT
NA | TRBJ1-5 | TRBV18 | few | CASSPGVEQPQHF | TGTGCCAGCTCACCGGGGGTGGAGCAGCCCCAGCATTTT
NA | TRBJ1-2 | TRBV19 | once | CASNPIAGEAAYGYTF | TGTGCCAGTAATCCAATCGCGGGGGAGGCAGCCTATGGCTACACCTTC
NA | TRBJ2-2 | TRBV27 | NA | CASRGQRTVNTGELFF | TGTGCCAGCAGGGGGCAGCGGACGGTGAACACCGGGGAGCTGTTTTTT
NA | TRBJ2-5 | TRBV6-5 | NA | CAARTVETQYF | TGTGCCGCAAGGACAGTCGAGACCCAGTACTTC
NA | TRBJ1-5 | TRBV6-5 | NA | CASSYPPAQHF | TGTGCCAGCAGTTACCCCCCGGCCCAGCATTTT
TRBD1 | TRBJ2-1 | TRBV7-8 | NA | CASSGYAGQGYNEQFF | TGTGCCAGCAGCGGCTATGCGGGACAGGGATACAATGAGCAGTTCTTC
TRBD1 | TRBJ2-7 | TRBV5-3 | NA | CARSLGAGTGVHEQYF | TGTGCCAGAAGCTTGGGGGCCGGGACAGGGGTCCACGAGCAGTACTTC
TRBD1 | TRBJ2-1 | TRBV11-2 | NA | CASSSRRQGAYNEQFF | TGTGCCAGCAGCTCCCGGCGACAGGGGGCCTACAATGAGCAGTTCTTC
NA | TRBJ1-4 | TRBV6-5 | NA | CASSFRGGWEKLFF | TGTGCCAGCAGTTTCAGGGGAGGATGGGAAAAACTGTTTTTT
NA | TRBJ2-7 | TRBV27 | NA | CASSSPRTYEQYF | TGTGCCAGCAGTTCGCCCCGGACGTACGAGCAGTACTTC
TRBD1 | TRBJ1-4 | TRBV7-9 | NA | CASSRTGGNEKLFF | TGTGCCAGCAGCCGGACAGGGGGGAATGAAAAACTGTTTTTT
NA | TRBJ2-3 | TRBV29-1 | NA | CSVEDPPLGQSTDTQYF | TGCAGCGTTGAAGATCCCCCCTTAGGACAGAGCACAGATACGCAGTATTTT